The entry below gives a single TCR beta chain sequence along with its context. Trimming stripped 1 base from V and 5 bases from J, with 7 bases between. This CDR3 is built from 13 residues. Germline V CDR1 and CDR2: SGHKS, YYEKEE (reference sequence). Sequenced by immunoSEQ multiplex PCR; TCRdb stores in-frame clones only, minus some. Of a few hundred thousand clones listed, 80% to 85% are singletons. The sample originates from a study of blood T cell repertoires in COVID-19. On the study more broadly: Sample material is recorded as cDNA or gDNA derived from T cells, B-cell-depleted T cells, or PBMCs.

Recruits, aged about 18 to 90 years, lived in 20 to 30 US areas. This receptor was taken from a middle-aged man who had recovered from COVID-19. V gene TRBV5-5 combines with J gene TRBJ1-5; the D is unclear. The sequenced sample was PBMCs or T cells enriched from blood (not recorded which). The CDR3 DNA follows: TGTGCCAGCAGCTTGACGCCGGATCAGCCCCAGCATTTT. Its translation: CASSLTPDQPQHF.